This entry lists 30 T cell receptor beta chains sequenced from one sample in a study of blood T cell repertoires in COVID-19. Repertoires were generated with immunoSEQ multiplex PCR, while TCRdb's copy carries only in-frame clones and drops some. The data contain roughly 360,000 clones, roughly 80% of them seen just once; the ten biggest clones take up about 1%. The sequencing input was peripheral blood. The receptors originated from a human donor with acute or convalescent COVID-19. The donor label of this sample is uncertain.

The rearrangement links TRBV11-2 to TRBJ2-1; D gene ambiguous. This CDR3 spans 13 amino acids. In germline, CDR1 is SGHAT, CDR2 FQNNGV. Trimming left V 1 base short and J 5 bases short, with 6 bases between. DNA for the CDR3: TGTGCCAGCAGCTTAGGCAGTAACAATGAGCAGTTCTTC. Translated: CASSLGSNNEQFF.

The chain is built from TRBV5-5 and TRBJ1-6, with D maybe TRBD1 (6 bases). V shed 4 bases and J shed 10 bases, with 21 bases lying between them. CDR1 and CDR2 (germline): SGHKS, YYEKEE (reference sequence). The CDR3 has 16 amino acids. CDR3 sequence: CASSPGIQGPESPLHF. The CDR3 nucleotides read TGTGCCAGCAGCCCTGGGATACAGGGCCCGGAATCACCCCTCCACTTT.

The chain uses TRBV29-1 and TRBJ2-7, with 7 bases fitting TRBD1. The V gene's germline CDR1 is SQVTM and CDR2 ANQGSEA. Trimming cost V 6 bases and J 5 bases; bases outside gene matches: 7. This CDR3 is 12 amino acids long. CDR3 in amino acids: CSVNRGRDEQYF. DNA of the CDR3: TGCAGCGTGAACAGGGGTAGGGACGAGCAGTACTTC.

The gene calls are TRBV27 and TRBJ1-5, with a possible D match to TRBD1 (5 bases). The V gene lost 6 bases and the J gene lost 0 bases, with 9 bases spanning the gap. Germline assignment: CDR1 MNHEY and CDR2 SMNVEV (reference sequence). The CDR3 has 14 amino acids. CDR3 bases: TGTGCCAGCAGCCCAGGGTATAGCAATCAGCCCCAGCATTTT. Its protein is CASSPGYSNQPQHF.

V gene TRBV28 combines with J gene TRBJ2-1, with TRBD2 identical over 11 bases. V gave up 5 bases and J gave up 4 bases; unmatched junction bases: 4. Germline-derived CDR1 and CDR2 are MDHEN and SYDVKM. This CDR3 comprises 15 residues. CDR3: CASSIAGGQYNEQFF. CDR3 bases: TGTGCCAGCAGTATAGCGGGGGGGCAGTACAATGAGCAGTTCTTC.

The chain is built from TRBV7-2 and TRBJ1-2, with D possibly matching TRBD1 (6 bases). Trimming stripped 3 bases from V and 0 bases from J, with 11 bases between. This CDR3 has 15 residues. Looked up from germline, CDR1 is SGHTA and CDR2 is FQGNSA. CDR3 nucleotides: TGTGCCAGCAGCTTCGTACAGGGTCCTAACTATGGCTACACCTTC. It encodes CASSFVQGPNYGYTF.

The genes are TRBV29-1 and TRBJ2-7; TRBD2 matches at 7 bases. In germline, CDR1 is SQVTM, CDR2 ANQGSEA. J lost 6 bases, V lost 4 bases, and 9 bases had no gene match. CDR3 size: 13 residues. CDR3 loop: CSVAFSGTGEQYF. Written as DNA, the CDR3 is TGCAGCGTTGCGTTCAGCGGGACGGGCGAGCAGTACTTC.

This clone was found a few times. The chain links TRBV5-1 to TRBJ2-7; TRBD1 agrees at 9 bases. In germline, CDR1 is SGHRS, CDR2 YFSETQ. The V segment lost 4 bases and the J segment 5 bases; nucleotides outside the gene matches: 7. CDR3 length equals 14 residues. As DNA, the CDR3 is TGCGCCAGCAGCCTCCGGGACAGGGCCCACGAGCAGTACTTC. This encodes CASSLRDRAHEQYF.

The rearrangement joins TRBV7-9 to TRBJ2-3; D is perhaps TRBD2 (6 bases). This CDR3 has 16 residues. Germline V gene lookup returns CDR1 SEHNR and CDR2 FQNEAQ (reference sequence). Trimming stripped 2 bases from V and 0 bases from J, with 12 bases between. This CDR3 is CASSLRRGTSTDTQYF. The CDR3 region has the DNA TGTGCCAGCAGCTTAAGGCGGGGAACTAGCACAGATACGCAGTATTTT.

This clone was seen only a few times. The chain uses TRBV7-9 and TRBJ2-5, with 7 bases identical to TRBD1. This CDR3 region has 13 residues. V was pared by 4 bases and J by 4 bases, with 3 bases of the junction left unmatched. The germline CDR1 and CDR2 sequences are SEHNR and FQNEAQ (reference sequence). In DNA form, the CDR3 reads TGTGCCAGCAGCTCGAGGGGGCCAGAGACCCAGTACTTC. Translating it yields CASSSRGPETQYF.

The chain links TRBV30 to TRBJ2-2; 7 nucleotides align to TRBD2. The CDR3 has 16 amino acids. The germline gives CDR1 GTSNPN, CDR2 SVGIG (reference sequence). V dropped 0 bases and J dropped 0; count of bases not matched to a gene: 4. The CDR3 loop is CAWSVRGVANTGELFF. In DNA, the CDR3 is TGTGCCTGGAGTGTACGGGGGGTGGCGAACACCGGGGAGCTGTTTTTT.

The chain employs TRBV11-2 and TRBJ1-6; 8 nucleotides agree with TRBD1. This CDR3 spans 17 amino acids. V was pared by 8 bases and J by 5 bases, with 14 bases of the junction left unmatched. Germline loops: CDR1 SGHAT, CDR2 FQNNGV. CDR3: CASRRTGREGNNSPLHF. CDR3 nucleotide sequence: TGTGCCAGCCGACGGACAGGGAGGGAAGGGAATAATTCACCCCTCCACTTT.

Note on this clone: The same CDR3 arises from other DNA sequences in this sample as well. V is TRBV27 and J is TRBJ2-7; 7 bases map to TRBD2. V trimming: 3 bases; J trimming: 2 bases; junction bases outside the gene matches: 1. CDR3 length: 13 amino acids. Germline V lookup: CDR1 MNHEY, CDR2 SMNVEV (reference sequence). CDR3 nucleotides: TGTGCCAGCAGTTTGGGGGGGACCTACGAGCAGTACTTC. Translated: CASSLGGTYEQYF.

This clone was seen once. The chain has TRBV11-1 and TRBJ1-2; D unresolved. This CDR3 is 15 amino acids long. Trimming shortened V by 5 bases and J by 3 bases, and 16 bases separated the two germline ends. Germline loops: CDR1 SGHAT, CDR2 FQDESV (reference sequence). The CDR3 DNA reads TGTGCCAGCAGCCGAACCCAAGGCGGCTACTATGGCTACACCTTC. Translated, it gives CASSRTQGGYYGYTF.

This clone was counted a few times. This chain uses TRBV28 with TRBJ2-1, with 8 bases that match TRBD1. J was trimmed by 5 bases and V by 6 bases; bases with no gene match: 12. Germline CDR1 reads MDHEN; CDR2 reads SYDVKM. The CDR3 extends over 16 amino acids. In DNA, the CDR3 is TGTGCCAGCAGAAAAACCGTTGGGACAGGTAACAATGAGCAGTTCTTC. It is translated as CASRKTVGTGNNEQFF.

The chain carries TRBV5-4 and TRBJ1-1; D remains ambiguous. The CDR3 is made up of 13 amino acids. Germline-derived CDR1 and CDR2 are SGHNT and YYREEE (reference sequence). With 1 base removed from V and 1 base from J, the gap between germline ends came to 5 bases. DNA for the CDR3: TGTGCCAGCAGCTTGAATAAGAACACTGAAGCTTTCTTT. Its protein is CASSLNKNTEAFF.

The rearrangement joins TRBV20-1 to TRBJ1-3; D gene ambiguous. CDR1 is DFQATT, CDR2 SNEGSKA, per germline (reference sequence). Trimming shortened V by 6 bases and J by 4 bases, and 16 bases separated the two germline ends. This CDR3 contains 14 residues. The CDR3 DNA is TGCAGTGCCAGTCCCGGGTCGGCCGGAAACACCATATATTTT. This codes for CSASPGSAGNTIYF.

This clone was detected a few times. The sample carries other DNA sequences with the same CDR3. V gene TRBV3-1 (or the pseudogene TRBV3-2) combines with J gene TRBJ2-7; 7 bases map to TRBD1. The germline V gene has CDR1 LGHDT and CDR2 YNNKEL (reference sequence). CDR3 size: 13 residues. Germline trimming cut 1 base from V and 5 bases from J; bases unmatched to any gene: 2. The CDR3, as DNA: TGTGCCAGCAGCCAAGGACAGGGAAACGAGCAGTACTTC. It is translated as CASSQGQGNEQYF.

This clone was found a few times. V gene TRBV5-1 combines with J gene TRBJ2-6; 8 bases match TRBD1. From germline, CDR1 is SGHRS and CDR2 YFSETQ. The junction had 4 bases not matched to a gene; V was cut back by 2 bases and J by 0 bases. CDR3 length equals 17 residues. The CDR3 nucleotides are TGCGCCAGCAGCTTACAGGGGGGAAGCTCTGGGGCCAACGTCCTGACTTTC. As protein: CASSLQGGSSGANVLTF. Filled out from reference TRBV5-1 and TRBJ2-6, the complete variable domain reads KAGVTQTPRYLIKTRGQQVTLSCSPISGHRSVSWYQQTPGQGLQFLFEYFSETQRNKGNFPGRFSGRQFSNSRSEMNVSTLELGDSALYLCASSLQGGSSGANVLTFGAGSRLTVL.

J is TRBJ1-5 and V is TRBV19, with a weak D call TRBD1 (5 bases). Germline assignment: CDR1 LNHDA and CDR2 SQIVND (reference sequence). This CDR3 is 15 amino acids long. V lost 1 base, J lost 5 bases, and 12 bases lay in between. CDR3 region: CASSIGGGVDQPQHF. The CDR3 DNA reads as TGTGCCAGTAGTATAGGCGGGGGGGTTGATCAGCCCCAGCATTTT.

This chain connects TRBV18 to TRBJ1-5, with TRBD1 identical over 7 bases. Trimming removed 3 bases from V and 11 bases from J; junction bases left unmatched: 7. This CDR3 comprises 13 residues. Per the germline V gene, CDR1 is KGHSH and CDR2 is LQKENI. CDR3 coding DNA: TGTGCCAGCTCACCGACAGGGTTCAGGGCCCAGCATTTT. Its translation: CASSPTGFRAQHF.

V gene TRBV11-2 combines with J gene TRBJ1-1; D call uncertain. Germline V gene lookup returns CDR1 SGHAT and CDR2 FQNNGV. Trimming took off 2 bases at V and 3 bases at J, with 7 bases between the two ends. The CDR3 is 13 amino acids. The CDR3 coding sequence is TGTGCCAGCAGCTTACACCGGGACACTGAAGCTTTCTTT. Its protein is CASSLHRDTEAFF.

The chain combines TRBV6-5 with TRBJ2-7; D is perhaps TRBD2 (6 bases). V shed 0 bases and J shed 1 base, with 10 bases lying between them. The CDR3 has 15 amino acids. CDR1 MNHEY and CDR2 SVGAGI come from the germline V gene. CDR3 coding DNA: TGTGCCAGCAGTTACTCGAGCGGGCCTTCCTACGAGCAGTACTTC. It is translated as CASSYSSGPSYEQYF.

The rearrangement uses TRBV16 and TRBJ1-1; D is perhaps TRBD1 (6 bases). With 0 bases removed from V and 10 bases from J, the gap between germline ends came to 9 bases. Germline V CDR1 and CDR2: KGHSY, FQNENV. This CDR3 is 12 amino acids long. The CDR3, as DNA: TGTGCCAGCAGCCAATCTCTAGGGGGAGCTTTCTTT. Translating gives CASSQSLGGAFF.

The chain carries TRBV6-5 and TRBJ1-5; 7 bases line up with TRBD1. The CDR3 runs 15 residues. Germline-derived CDR1 and CDR2 are MNHEY and SVGAGI. With 2 bases clipped from V and 6 bases from J, the junction kept 7 bases outside the gene matches. The CDR3 coding sequence is TGTGCCAGCAGTTACGACGGGACAGTGGGTCAGCCCCAGCATTTT. Translating it yields CASSYDGTVGQPQHF.

The chain links TRBV15 to TRBJ1-4, with D maybe TRBD1 (5 bases). The CDR3 contains 13 residues. V was clipped by 7 bases and J by 4 bases, with 10 bases between them. CDR1 and CDR2 from the germline V gene are LNHNV and YYDKDF (reference sequence). The chain's CDR3 is CATNDRINEKLFF. CDR3 coding DNA: TGTGCCACCAACGACAGAATTAATGAAAAACTGTTTTTT.

The chain employs TRBV7-2 and TRBJ2-7, with D tentatively TRBD2 (5 bases). The CDR3 runs 15 residues. Germline-derived CDR1 and CDR2 are SGHTA and FQGNSA. Trimming took 2 bases from V and 7 from J, leaving 18 bases between them. The DNA of the CDR3 is TGTGCCAGCAGCTTACAACTAGTAGGGTCCGGTGAGCAGTACTTC. It codes for CASSLQLVGSGEQYF.

J is TRBJ2-7 and V is TRBV6-1; 7 bases are a match to TRBD1. CDR1 is MNHNS and CDR2 is SASEGT in the germline V gene. There are 14 residues in the CDR3. The trim removed 3 bases at V and 12 bases at J, leaving 14 bases unmatched. CDR3 in amino acids: CASSEVVPTGAVYF. CDR3 DNA sequence: TGTGCCAGCAGTGAGGTCGTTCCTACAGGGGCGGTGTACTTC.

This chain connects TRBV2 to TRBJ2-4, with D possibly TRBD1 on 6 matching bases. The CDR3 covers 16 residues. V was clipped by 7 bases and J by 2 bases, with 18 bases between them. Looked up from germline, CDR1 is SNHLY and CDR2 is FYNNEI. CDR3 DNA sequence: TGTGCCAGCACCCTAGACAGGTGGGGTACCAAAAACATTCAGTACTTC. Protein product: CASTLDRWGTKNIQYF.

The CDR3, as DNA: TGTGCCAGCTCCCCTGAGATGACAGGAAACACCATATATTTT. Translated: CASSPEMTGNTIYF. V is TRBV27 and J is TRBJ1-3, with D hard to call. Trimming shortened V by 8 bases and J by 4 bases, and 15 bases separated the two germline ends. CDR1 is MNHEY and CDR2 is SMNVEV in the germline V gene (reference sequence). The CDR3 totals 14 residues.